This T cell receptor (beta chain) came from a study of monozygotic twins with cystic fibrosis. Study observations and caveats: Clonality was generally low (median approximately 0.0095), higher in the most severe patients.

Trimming left V 2 bases short and J 8 bases short, with 8 bases between. This CDR3 contains 12 residues. CDR1 is SGHNT and CDR2 is YYREEE in the germline V gene (reference sequence). The protocol was immunoSEQ multiplex PCR, while the TCRdb copy is restricted to in-frame clones and leaves out a portion. The sample carries roughly 35,000 clones, around 82% recorded once. On this clone itself: Its antigen is still unknown.

The rearrangement uses TRBV5-4 and TRBJ2-1; TRBD1 might be the D (5 bases). The sequencing sample was made of blood. The TCR comes from a girl under 10 years old with cystic fibrosis. CDR3 amino acids: CASSFIQDEQFF. For the CDR3, the DNA is TGTGCCAGCAGCTTTATACAGGATGAGCAGTTCTTC.